This T cell receptor beta chain was identified in a study of early T cells in non-severe SARS-CoV-2 infection. Study in general: Bulk RNA taken from unsorted whole blood was sequenced, leaving chains unpaired.

Study conclusions and caveats: Clonotype matching in VDJdb favored anti-spike CD8 responses and did not capture private and CD4 specificities.

Unique molecular identifiers (one per individual cDNA molecule) were attached. TCRdb fed the 5' RACE reads into MiXCR, producing one record per CDR3 protein. Here the sample spans around 65,000 distinct CDR3 sequences, about 12% being singletons. This clonotype was recorded at least ten times. Its specificity is unknown. The V and J ends lost 4 bases and 4 bases respectively, with 19 bases between them. The CDR3 runs 16 residues. CDR1 GTSNPN and CDR2 SVGIG come from the germline V gene (reference sequence). The input for sequencing was whole blood, taken at baseline. The chain links TRBV30 to TRBJ2-2; a possible D gene is TRBD1 (7 bases). The sequence was collected from an adult who was a healthcare worker with PCR-confirmed SARS-CoV-2 infection or an uninfected control (not recorded which). CDR3 coding DNA: TGTGCCTGGACTAGAAGGCAGGGGGGAAGCACCGGGGAGCTGTTTTTT. Translated, it gives CAWTRRQGGSTGELFF. Supplemented by reference TRBV30 and TRBJ2-2, the full variable domain reads SQTIHQWPATLVQPVGSPLSLECTVEGTSNPNLYWYRQAAGRGLQLLFYSVGIGQISSEVPQNLSASRPQDRQFILSSKKLLLSDSGFYLCAWTRRQGGSTGELFFGEGSRLTVL.